Reported below is one TCR beta chain. TCRdb reanalysed the reads using MiXCR and keeps one entry per CDR3 protein. The table records around 330,000 distinct CDR3 sequences, roughly 17% of them present only once. The V gene's germline CDR1 is SGHDT and CDR2 YYEEEE. V lost 0 bases and J 3 bases, leaving 13 bases between the germline ends. This CDR3 is 16 amino acids long. These data are taken from a study of T cell repertoires in cytomegalovirus infection. Study summary: Indications of both CMV infection and matching HLA type were provided by public TCR beta signatures.

This clonotype originated in a human donor in good health (CMV status not recorded). Some clones in this sample may be carry-over from other donors' samples. The sequenced sample consisted of PBMCs. The chain joins TRBV5-6 to TRBJ2-1; the D is unclear. The CDR3 is CASSLVAEHGYNEQFF. In DNA, the CDR3 is TGTGCCAGCAGCTTGGTGGCGGAGCACGGCTACAATGAGCAGTTCTTC.